The rows below give T cell receptor beta chains drawn from one sample of a study of T cell changes during pregnancy in multiple sclerosis. Data came from immunoSEQ multiplex PCR; TCRdb stores just in-frame clones and leaves some out. The table shows about 98,000 clones, with about 90% occurring only once. The sample consisted of peripheral blood, taken after pregnancy. These receptor sequences come from a female donor in good health, enrolled as a control in a pregnancy study. CDR3s include the opening cysteine and the closing phenylalanine or tryptophan. Fields, in order: clone size, D gene, V gene, J gene, CDR3 DNA, CDR3 protein. The D gene is left open where the match is weak. Clone size is shown for a subset of rows, as once, few, many or a class of expanded clone.

-	-	TRBV4-1	TRBJ1-2	TGCGCCAGCAGCCAAGATCGGGCGACAGTGGGCTATGGCTACACCTTC	CASSQDRATVGYGYTF
-	-	TRBV7-2	TRBJ2-4	TGTGCCAGCAGCTTAGTGGGCGAAAACATTCAGTACTTC	CASSLVGENIQYF
-	-	TRBV27	TRBJ1-5	TGTGCCAGCAGTCTTAGGGGTTTCAATCAGCCCCAGCATTTT	CASSLRGFNQPQHF
once	-	TRBV9	TRBJ2-7	TGTGCCAGCAGCAGAAGGGAGACGGACAGCTCCTACGAGCAGTACTTC	CASSRRETDSSYEQYF
once	-	TRBV28	TRBJ1-2	TGTGCCAGCAGTTCAGGGGCCTTAAACTATGGCTACACCTTC	CASSSGALNYGYTF
-	TRBD1	TRBV29-1	TRBJ1-4	TGCAGCGTTGAAGCCCCTGACCGGGACAGGGATGAAAAACTGTTTTTT	CSVEAPDRDRDEKLFF
-	TRBD1	TRBV5-6	TRBJ2-7	TGTGCCAGCAGTCCGGGACAGAGGTCCTACGAGCAGTACTTC	CASSPGQRSYEQYF
-	TRBD2	TRBV16	TRBJ2-1	TGTGCCAGCAGCGTCTCCGGGAGGAGAGGGGCAAATGAGCAGTTCTTC	CASSVSGRRGANEQFF
few	TRBD1	TRBV6-1	TRBJ1-4	TGTGCCAGCAGTGAAGCCTCAGGGGGGAATGAAAAACTGTTTTTT	CASSEASGGNEKLFF
-	-	TRBV27	TRBJ2-7	TGTGCCAGCAGTTACGGCCCGGGGAGCTCCTACGAGCAGTACTTC	CASSYGPGSSYEQYF
-	-	TRBV5-6	TRBJ1-1	TGTGCCAGCAGCCTACTTTTCAATTCGATGAACACTGAAGCTTTCTTT	CASSLLFNSMNTEAFF
-	TRBD2	TRBV4-1	TRBJ2-7	TGCGCCAGCAGCCGGATGGGGGGGGGACGCTACGAGCAGTACTTC	CASSRMGGGRYEQYF
-	TRBD1	TRBV19	TRBJ2-7	TGTGCCAGTAGTATTGCGACAGGGGTGCTCTACGAGCAGTACTTC	CASSIATGVLYEQYF
-	TRBD1	TRBV7-9	TRBJ1-3	TGTGCCAGCAGCTTGGGACAGGGAAACACCATATATTTT	CASSLGQGNTIYF
-	-	TRBV27	TRBJ1-5	TGTGCCAGCAGTTCCCGGGGGGGGTGCAATCAGCCCCAGCATTTT	CASSSRGGCNQPQHF
-	-	TRBV6-5	TRBJ2-1	TGTGCCAGCGAACGGTACAATGAGCAGTTCTTC	CASERYNEQFF
-	TRBD1	TRBV6-1	TRBJ2-7	TGTGCCAGCAGTGACGCTGGGACAGGGGGCTTATACGAGCAGTACTTC	CASSDAGTGGLYEQYF
-	TRBD1	TRBV5-1	TRBJ2-7	TGCGCCAGCAGCCAACAGGGGGCGGCGGAGCAGTGCTTC	CASSQQGAAEQCF
-	TRBD2	TRBV10-3	TRBJ2-2	TGTGCCATCACTGCAACTAGCGAGAAAAACACCGGGGAGCTGTTTTTT	CAITATSEKNTGELFF
-	TRBD2	TRBV25-1	TRBJ2-5	TGTGCCAGCAGTGAATTTGCGGGAGAGTTTGAGACCCAGTACTTC	CASSEFAGEFETQYF
-	-	TRBV5-5	TRBJ2-6	TGTGCCAGCAGCCAAGATCAGGGCTCTGGGGCCAACGTCCTGACTTTC	CASSQDQGSGANVLTF
-	TRBD1	TRBV9	TRBJ1-6	TGTGCCAGCAGCGTAGCACAGGGGATTAATTCACCCCTCCACTTT	CASSVAQGINSPLHF
once	TRBD2	TRBV19	TRBJ2-1	TGTGCCAGCGGGACTAGCGGGAGTAATGAGCAGTTCTTC	CASGTSGSNEQFF
-	-	TRBV5-4	TRBJ1-2	TGTGCCAGCAGCTTGCCCCCGCAGTATGGCTACACCTTC	CASSLPPQYGYTF
-	-	TRBV21-1	TRBJ1-1	TGTGCCAGCAGCCCCCGCCCGACGGGGGACCCTGAAGCTTTCTTT	CASSPRPTGDPEAFF
-	-	TRBV15	TRBJ1-2	TGTGCCACCAGCAGAGTAGGGCAGGGGAGGGATGGCTACACCTTC	CATSRVGQGRDGYTF
-	-	TRBV7-2	TRBJ2-5	TGTGCCAGCAGGCCTACCCTAGCCGAAGAGACCCAGTACTTC	CASRPTLAEETQYF
-	TRBD1	TRBV18	TRBJ2-1	TGTGCCAGCTCACCCGGACAGGGTACCAGTGAGCAGTTCTTC	CASSPGQGTSEQFF
-	TRBD2	TRBV18	TRBJ2-7	TGTGCCAGCTCACCTAAGGGACTAACCCTCTACGAGCAGTACTTC	CASSPKGLTLYEQYF
-	-	TRBV6-5	TRBJ2-1	TGTGCCAGCAGTTACGCGCTGGCCTCGGGAAAGCAGTTCTTC	CASSYALASGKQFF
-	-	TRBV4-1	TRBJ2-5	TGCGCCAGCAGCCAAGATCCCGGGGGGCTGGAGACCCAGTACTTC	CASSQDPGGLETQYF
-	TRBD1	TRBV13	TRBJ1-1	TGTGCCAGCAGCTCCCCCCGGGACAGGGACACTGAAGCTTTCTTT	CASSSPRDRDTEAFF
-	TRBD1	TRBV9	TRBJ1-2	TGTGCCAGCAGCGGGGGGGGACAGGGGGTTTCGACCTACACCTTC	CASSGGGQGVSTYTF
-	TRBD1	TRBV15	TRBJ1-5	TGTGCCACCAGCAGGAGGACAGGGACAAATAGCAATCAGCCCCAGCATTTT	CATSRRTGTNSNQPQHF
-	-	TRBV2	TRBJ2-7	TGTGCCAGCAATCGGGATTCCCCCTACGAGCAGTACTTC	CASNRDSPYEQYF
-	TRBD2	TRBV27	TRBJ2-7	TGTGCCAGCAGTTTTTCTAGCGGCTACGAGCAGTACTTC	CASSFSSGYEQYF
-	-	TRBV6-6	TRBJ2-5	TGTGCCAGCAGCCCCCGGGGTGGGACCCAGTACTTC	CASSPRGGTQYF
-	-	TRBV30	TRBJ1-1	TGTGCCTCCGGGGGGTATTTGAACACTGAAGCTTTCTTT	CASGGYLNTEAFF
-	TRBD2	TRBV2	TRBJ2-7	TGTGCCAGCAGGTTACTAGCGGGGGGAAGCTCCTACGAGCAGTACTTC	CASRLLAGGSSYEQYF
-	TRBD1	TRBV11-2	TRBJ2-7	TGTGCCAGCAGCTCAATCCGGGACAGCCCCTACGAGCAGTACTTC	CASSSIRDSPYEQYF
-	-	TRBV5-1	TRBJ2-7	TGCGCCAGCAGCTTGGCCGGGACAACTTACGAGCAGTACTTC	CASSLAGTTYEQYF
-	-	TRBV29-1	TRBJ1-2	TGCAGCGTTGGTGTCCAGGGCTATGGCTACACCTTC	CSVGVQGYGYTF
-	-	TRBV19	TRBJ2-7	TGTGCCAGTAGTATACCTGGCAGGGCTACCTACGAGCAGTACTTC	CASSIPGRATYEQYF
-	TRBD1	TRBV30	TRBJ2-3	TGTGCCTGGGACAGGGCAGATACGCAGTATTTT	CAWDRADTQYF
-	TRBD1	TRBV11-2	TRBJ2-7	TGTGCCAGCAGCTACGGGACAGGGGCAACCTACGAGCAGTACTTC	CASSYGTGATYEQYF
-	TRBD2	TRBV4-1	TRBJ2-7	TGCGCCAGCAGCCCGGAACAACATAGCGGGGGCTCCTACGAGCAGTACTTC	CASSPEQHSGGSYEQYF
-	-	TRBV27	TRBJ2-7	TGTGCCAGCAGTTCACGACAGGCCCGCGACTCCTACGAGCAGTACTTC	CASSSRQARDSYEQYF
-	TRBD2	TRBV9	TRBJ2-7	TGTGCCAGCAGCCCATACGGACTAGCGACCTCAGAGGAGCAGTACTTC	CASSPYGLATSEEQYF
-	TRBD2	TRBV7-2	TRBJ2-7	TGTGCCAGCAGCCCCAGGACTAGCGGGATGGGCGAGCAGTACTTC	CASSPRTSGMGEQYF
-	-	TRBV7-8	TRBJ2-2	TGTGCCAGCAGCTTACTACTAGCCCTGAACACCGGGGAGCTGTTTTTT	CASSLLLALNTGELFF
-	TRBD2	TRBV27	TRBJ2-2	TGTGCCAGCAAGGGACTAGCGGGGCAGAACACCGGGGAGCTGTTTTTT	CASKGLAGQNTGELFF
-	-	TRBV6-1	TRBJ1-2	TGTGCCAGCAGTGAAGCGCCCGGGGCTAACTATGGCTACACCTTC	CASSEAPGANYGYTF
-	-	TRBV5-1	TRBJ2-1	TGCGCCAGCAGCTTGTCTGGCGGTGCCTACAATGAGCAGTTCTTC	CASSLSGGAYNEQFF
-	TRBD2	TRBV6-1	TRBJ2-1	TGTGCCAGCAGTGAAGGGGACTATGTCGCCGAGCAGTTCTTC	CASSEGDYVAEQFF
-	TRBD1	TRBV27	TRBJ1-1	TGTGCCAGCAGTTTAGGACAGGGCAGCACTGAAGCTTTCTTT	CASSLGQGSTEAFF